The 10 T cell receptor beta chains presented below share a single source sample, sequenced in a study of identical twins. TCRdb processed the 5' RACE reads anew with MiXCR; each CDR3 protein has one entry. Of a few hundred thousand distinct CDR3 sequences listed, about 9% are singletons. The data were also submitted as part of a second study, on yellow fever vaccine responses in identical twins.

The sample consisted of CD8+ T cells sorted from blood. Receptors originate from a woman between 18 and 30 years old in good health.

This clonotype was observed at least ten times. CDR3 region: CASSLVEYEQFF. CDR3 nucleotide sequence: TGTGCCAGCAGCTTAGTTGAGTATGAGCAGTTCTTC. The V and J genes are TRBV7-9 and TRBJ2-1; D is uncertain. The V end lost 1 base, the J end lost 8 bases, and 6 bases lay between the germline ends. In germline, CDR1 is SEHNR, CDR2 FQNEAQ (reference sequence). The CDR3 has 12 residues.

The chain uses TRBV2 and TRBJ2-3, with D possibly matching TRBD2 (6 bases). The CDR3 length is 14 residues. Germline V gene lookup returns CDR1 SNHLY and CDR2 FYNNEI. Trimming took off 7 bases at V and 3 bases at J, with 14 bases between the two ends. The CDR3 DNA sequence: TGTGCCAGCATCACCCCCGGGGGTACAGATACGCAGTATTTT. Its protein is CASITPGGTDTQYF.

This clonotype appeared a few times. This chain joins TRBV14 and TRBJ2-7, with 11 positions matching TRBD1. Germline CDR1 SGHDN, CDR2 FVKESK. V was clipped by 5 bases and J by 4 bases; unmatched bases: 7. The CDR3 has 15 amino acids. The CDR3 nucleotides are TGTGCCAGCAGCACGCCGGGACAGGGGGTTTACGAGCAGTACTTC. This codes for CASSTPGQGVYEQYF.

The chain recombines TRBV11-2 with TRBJ2-7; D unclear. Trimming pared 6 bases from V and 4 bases from J, leaving 16 bases between. Germline V gene sequence: CDR1 SGHAT, CDR2 FQNNGV. This CDR3 region has 14 residues. The chain's CDR3 is CASRDPSRAYEQYF. CDR3 in DNA: TGTGCCAGCAGGGACCCGAGTCGGGCGTACGAGCAGTACTTC.

This clonotype was detected once. For the CDR3, the DNA is TGCAGTGCTACCCCGCTACTAGCGAGCACCACCTCCGTCCAAGAGACCCAGTACTTC. Residues: CSATPLLASTTSVQETQYF. The V gene is TRBV20-1, the J gene TRBJ2-5; 7 nucleotides align to TRBD2. Germline loops: CDR1 DFQATT, CDR2 SNEGSKA (reference sequence). The CDR3 covers 19 residues. V lost 4 bases, J lost 1 base, and 21 bases stayed unmatched.

This clonotype was counted many times. The chain is built from TRBV24-1 and TRBJ1-3; D unresolved. V was trimmed by 3 bases and J by 4 bases, leaving 3 bases between them. Germline CDR1 reads KGHDR; CDR2 reads SFDVKD. The length of the CDR3 is 12 residues. This chain's CDR3 is CATSDAGNTIYF. The CDR3 DNA is TGTGCCACCAGTGATGCCGGAAACACCATATATTTT.

This clonotype has at least ten counts. The rearrangement links TRBV29-1 to TRBJ2-7; 11 bases map to TRBD2. V shed 6 bases, J shed 4 bases, and the junction held 5 bases outside the gene matches. There are 13 residues in the CDR3. Germline CDR1 reads SQVTM; CDR2 reads ANQGSEA. The CDR3 protein is CSVVAGGEYEQYF. CDR3 nucleotides: TGCAGCGTGGTAGCGGGAGGGGAGTACGAGCAGTACTTC.

This clonotype has more than one count but fewer than ten. The rearrangement links TRBV29-1 to TRBJ2-1; 8 nucleotides align to TRBD1. Looked up from germline, CDR1 is SQVTM and CDR2 is ANQGSEA. Trimming at V came to 3 bases and at J to 8 bases, leaving 9 bases not matched to a gene. The CDR3 runs to 14 residues. The CDR3 loop is CSVEGTGSDYEQFF. The DNA for the CDR3 is TGCAGCGTTGAGGGGACAGGCTCTGACTATGAGCAGTTCTTC.

J is TRBJ2-7 and V is TRBV7-9; D is unclear. V lost 1 base and J lost 5, with 15 bases in between. CDR3 length: 15 residues. Per the germline V gene, CDR1 is SEHNR and CDR2 is FQNEAQ (reference sequence). CDR3 sequence reads: CASSLGLDLGNEQYF. CDR3 sequence (DNA): TGTGCCAGCAGCTTAGGGCTAGACCTAGGAAACGAGCAGTACTTC.

The J gene is TRBJ1-1, the V gene TRBV12-3 or TRBV12-4; D may be TRBD1 (6 bases). CDR3 length: 15 amino acids. The V gene lost 2 bases and the J gene lost 5 bases, with 15 bases spanning the gap. The CDR3 loop reads CASSLFSGGRTEAFF. As DNA, the CDR3 is TGTGCCAGCAGTTTATTTTCCGGGGGCAGGACTGAAGCTTTCTTT.